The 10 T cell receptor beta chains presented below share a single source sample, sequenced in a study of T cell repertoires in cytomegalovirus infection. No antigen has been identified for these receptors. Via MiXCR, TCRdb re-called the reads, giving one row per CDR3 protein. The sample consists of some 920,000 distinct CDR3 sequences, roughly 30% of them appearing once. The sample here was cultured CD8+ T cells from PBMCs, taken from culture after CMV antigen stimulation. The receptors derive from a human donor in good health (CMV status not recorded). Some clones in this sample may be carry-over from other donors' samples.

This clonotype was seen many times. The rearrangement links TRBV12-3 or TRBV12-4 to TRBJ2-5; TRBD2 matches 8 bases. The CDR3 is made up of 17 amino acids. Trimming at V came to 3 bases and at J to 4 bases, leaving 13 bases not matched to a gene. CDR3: CASSFFPVTGGPETQYF. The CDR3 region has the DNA TGTGCCAGCAGTTTCTTCCCCGTAACGGGGGGGCCAGAGACCCAGTACTTC.

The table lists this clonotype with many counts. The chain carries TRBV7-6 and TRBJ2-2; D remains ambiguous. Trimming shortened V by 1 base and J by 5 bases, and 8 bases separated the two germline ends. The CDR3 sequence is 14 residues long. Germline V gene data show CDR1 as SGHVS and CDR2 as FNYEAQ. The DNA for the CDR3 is TGTGCCAGCAGCTTAGGAGCAGTAACCGGGGAGCTGTTTTTT. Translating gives CASSLGAVTGELFF.

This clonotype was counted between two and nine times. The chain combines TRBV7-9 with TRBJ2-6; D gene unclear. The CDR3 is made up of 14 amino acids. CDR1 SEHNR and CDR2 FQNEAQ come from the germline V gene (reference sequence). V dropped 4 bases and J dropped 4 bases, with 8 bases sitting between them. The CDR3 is CASSSKLGANVLTF. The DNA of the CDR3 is TGTGCCAGCAGCTCTAAATTAGGGGCCAACGTCCTGACTTTC.

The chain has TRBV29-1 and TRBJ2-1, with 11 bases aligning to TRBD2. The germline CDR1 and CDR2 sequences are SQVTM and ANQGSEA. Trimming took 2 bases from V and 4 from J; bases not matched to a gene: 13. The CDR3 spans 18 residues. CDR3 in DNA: TGCAGCGTTGAAAGTATCGCTAGCGGGGGGTTGATGTACAATGAGCAGTTCTTC. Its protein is CSVESIASGGLMYNEQFF.

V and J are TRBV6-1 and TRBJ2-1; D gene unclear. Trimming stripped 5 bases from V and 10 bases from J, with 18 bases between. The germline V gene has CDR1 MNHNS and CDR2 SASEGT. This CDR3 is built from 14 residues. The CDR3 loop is CASSYRTEDGEQFF. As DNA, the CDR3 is TGTGCCAGCAGTTACCGTACTGAGGATGGCGAGCAGTTCTTC.

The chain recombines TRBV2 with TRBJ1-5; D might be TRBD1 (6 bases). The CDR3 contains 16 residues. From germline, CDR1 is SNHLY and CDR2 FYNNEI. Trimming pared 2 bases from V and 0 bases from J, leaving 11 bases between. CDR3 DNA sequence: TGTGCCAGCAGTGAAAGACAGGCTAGTAGCAATCAGCCCCAGCATTTT. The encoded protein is CASSERQASSNQPQHF.

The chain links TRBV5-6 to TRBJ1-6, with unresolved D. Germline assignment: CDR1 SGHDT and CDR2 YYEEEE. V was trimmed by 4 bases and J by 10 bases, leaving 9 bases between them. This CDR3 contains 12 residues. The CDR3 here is CASSQSGSPLHF. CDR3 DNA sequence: TGTGCCAGCAGCCAGTCCGGGTCACCCCTCCACTTT.

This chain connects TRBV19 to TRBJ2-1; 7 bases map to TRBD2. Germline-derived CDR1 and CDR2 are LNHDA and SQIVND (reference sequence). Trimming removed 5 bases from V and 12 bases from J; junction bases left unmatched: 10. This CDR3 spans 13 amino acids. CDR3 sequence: CASSPGTTLWQFF. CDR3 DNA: TGTGCCAGTAGTCCCGGGACTACCCTTTGGCAGTTCTTC.

CDR3 amino acids: CASSPRGDHSSYNEQFF. The DNA for the CDR3 is TGTGCCAGCTCACCACGGGGGGACCATAGCTCCTACAATGAGCAGTTCTTC. J is TRBJ2-1 and V is TRBV18, with D maybe TRBD2 (6 bases). The V end lost 1 base, the J end lost 0 bases, and 13 bases lay between the germline ends. Germline CDR1 and CDR2: KGHSH and LQKENI. The CDR3 runs to 17 residues.

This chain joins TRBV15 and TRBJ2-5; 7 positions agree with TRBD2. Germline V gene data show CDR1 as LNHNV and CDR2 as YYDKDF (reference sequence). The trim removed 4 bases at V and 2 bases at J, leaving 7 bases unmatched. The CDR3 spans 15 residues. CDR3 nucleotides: TGTGCCACCAGCAATGGGGAGGGTAGGCAAGAGACCCAGTACTTC. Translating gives CATSNGEGRQETQYF.